This TCR beta chain originates from a study of control samples from healthy donors and cancer patients (dated by TCRdb to about 2020). Trimming takes 4 bases from V and 1 base from J, and the germline ends sit 8 bases apart. The CDR3 runs 15 residues from the cysteine to the phenylalanine. Here the CDR3 DNA is all that survives: 45 bases in frame from base 1. The germline V gene sets CDR1 to KGHSH and CDR2 to LQKENI. Only a few counts were recorded for this clone. Its recognized antigen is unknown. Base-call qualities are not available, and no considerably larger clone is one nucleotide away. The receptor library was made with the immunoSEQ multiplex PCR assay. The clones in this table, taken by TCRdb from immuneACCESS, are in-frame only. Not every clone is retained; where verified, under half of the shortfall comes from an unresolved V gene, and the cause of the rest is unknown. This sample lists 80,000 to 100,000 clones; roughly 90% were detected once. Around 3% of the sample is in the top ten clones.

Recombination joined TRBV18 with TRBJ2-6, with a weak D call of TRBD1 (6 bases match). The clonotype comes from a human donor in good health. The donor label of this sample is uncertain. Sequencing was done on a sample of blood. CDR3 loop: CASSQQGSGANVLTF. The nucleotide sequence is given as TGTGCCAGCTCACAACAGGGTTCTGGGGCCAACGTCCTGACTTTC.